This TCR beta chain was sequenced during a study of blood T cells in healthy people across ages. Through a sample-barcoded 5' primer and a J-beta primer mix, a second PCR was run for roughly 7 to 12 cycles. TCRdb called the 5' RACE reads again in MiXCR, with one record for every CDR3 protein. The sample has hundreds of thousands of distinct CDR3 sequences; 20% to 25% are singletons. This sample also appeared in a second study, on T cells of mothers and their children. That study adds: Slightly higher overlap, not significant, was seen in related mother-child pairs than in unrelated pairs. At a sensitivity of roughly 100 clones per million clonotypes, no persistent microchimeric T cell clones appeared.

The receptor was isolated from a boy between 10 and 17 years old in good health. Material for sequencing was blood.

CDR3 residues: CASSSYAGSTDTQYF. CDR3 nucleotide sequence: TGTGCCAGCAGTTCTTACGCCGGGAGCACAGATACGCAGTATTTT. This chain links TRBV6-5 with TRBJ2-3; D gene ambiguous. This CDR3 spans 15 amino acids. Trimming took 4 bases from V and 0 from J, leaving 11 bases between them. CDR1 is MNHEY and CDR2 is SVGAGI in the germline V gene.